One sample yielded the 11 T cell receptor beta chains listed below, sequenced in a study of blood T cell repertoires in COVID-19. This table comes from immunoSEQ multiplex PCR, and its TCRdb copy is limited to in-frame clones, with some not included. The data show about 190,000 clones, around 84% seen once. The sample was PBMCs or T cells enriched from blood (not recorded which). The receptors were sampled from a woman aged 25 to 45 who had recovered from COVID-19.

Comments on this clone: Other DNA sequences from this sample encode an identical CDR3 as well. The rearrangement joins TRBV7-8 to TRBJ1-5; 9 bases are shared with TRBD1. V lost 5 bases and J lost 7; bases outside the gene matches: 6. CDR1 and CDR2 (germline): SGHVS, FQNEAQ. The CDR3 runs to 14 residues. The CDR3 DNA sequence: TGTGCCAGCAGCCCCGGGACAGGGAACCAGCCCCAGCATTTT. The encoded protein is CASSPGTGNQPQHF.

The chain recombines TRBV7-9 with TRBJ1-5; D is possibly TRBD1 (6 bases). Germline CDR1 SEHNR, CDR2 FQNEAQ (reference sequence). The V end lost 4 bases, the J end lost 1 base, and 11 bases lay between the germline ends. The CDR3 has 15 amino acids. This CDR3 is CASSSTGGSNQPQHF. CDR3 bases: TGTGCCAGCAGCTCGACAGGTGGGAGCAATCAGCCCCAGCATTTT. The complete variable domain, with remaining parts taken from reference TRBV7-9 and TRBJ1-5, reads DTGVSQNPRHKITKRGQNVTFRCDPISEHNRLYWYRQTLGQGPEFLTYFQNEAQLEKSRLLSDRFSAERPKGSFSTLEIQRTEQGDSAMYLCASSSTGGSNQPQHFGDGTRLSIL.

V and J are TRBV27 and TRBJ2-7; perhaps TRBD2 as D (5 bases). The CDR3 runs to 16 residues. Germline V gene lookup returns CDR1 MNHEY and CDR2 SMNVEV (reference sequence). Trimming stripped 5 bases from V and 2 bases from J, with 19 bases between. The DNA for the CDR3 is TGTGCCAGCAGTCCTTTAACTCTAGCCCAGGCCTACGAGCAGTACTTC. Protein sequence: CASSPLTLAQAYEQYF.

This clone was detected only once. The V call is TRBV11-2, the J call TRBJ1-3; 9 bases agree with TRBD1. With V trimmed by 8 bases and J by 8 bases, 13 bases remained unmatched. CDR3 size: 15 residues. The germline V gene encodes CDR1 SGHAT and CDR2 FQNNGV. CDR3 sequence: CASDADRRQGDTIYF. The CDR3 DNA follows: TGTGCCAGCGACGCCGATCGGCGACAGGGGGACACCATATATTTT.

As for this clone: One end of the junction is discordant with germline, which a read error may explain. This rearrangement joins TRBV7-9 to TRBJ2-7; 8 bases map to TRBD1. The germline V gene encodes CDR1 SEHNR and CDR2 FQNEAQ (reference sequence). The CDR3 is made up of 13 amino acids. CDR3 residues: CASSPPARTGLNF. The DNA of the CDR3 is TGTGCCAGCAGCCCCCCAGCCAGGACAGGGTTAAACTTC.

The CDR3 DNA reads TGTGCCTGCATGACAGGGGATGGCTACACCTTC. This codes for CACMTGDGYTF. V is TRBV30 and J is TRBJ1-2, with 8 bases matching TRBD1. CDR3 size: 11 residues. CDR1 is GTSNPN and CDR2 is SVGIG in the germline V gene (reference sequence). V dropped 6 bases and J dropped 6; count of bases not matched to a gene: 3.

The gene calls are TRBV5-4 and TRBJ1-2, with 7 nucleotides matching TRBD1. Trimming removed 4 bases from V and 2 bases from J; junction bases left unmatched: 5. Germline V lookup: CDR1 SGHNT, CDR2 YYREEE (reference sequence). This CDR3 spans 14 amino acids. CDR3 nucleotides: TGTGCCAGCAGCCGGGGACAGACCAACTATGGCTACACCTTC. Its translation is CASSRGQTNYGYTF.

The chain is built from TRBV6-5 and TRBJ1-2, with TRBD1 matching 11 bases. Per the germline V gene, CDR1 is MNHEY and CDR2 is SVGAGI. The CDR3 length is 14 residues. Trimming cost V 2 bases and J 8 bases; bases outside gene matches: 4. CDR3 sequence: CASSYGQGAKGYTF. The CDR3 DNA reads TGTGCCAGCAGTTACGGACAGGGGGCGAAGGGCTACACCTTC.

This chain uses TRBV5-1 with TRBJ2-7; the match to TRBD2 covers 10 bases. CDR1 and CDR2 from the germline V gene are SGHRS and YFSETQ. V was pared by 2 bases and J by 3 bases, with 5 bases of the junction left unmatched. The CDR3 is 15 amino acids. CDR3 nucleotides: TGCGCCAGCAGCTTTGGGGGGACTAGCGACTACGAGCAGTACTTC. This translates into CASSFGGTSDYEQYF.

The chain joins TRBV19 to TRBJ2-3; possible D gene TRBD2, 5 bases. The CDR3 has 15 residues. V was clipped by 5 bases and J by 1 base, with 13 bases between them. Germline loops: CDR1 LNHDA, CDR2 SQIVND (reference sequence). Here the CDR3 DNA reads TGTGCCAGTAGTTACGCTAGCCCTGGCACAGATACGCAGTATTTT. Encoded protein: CASSYASPGTDTQYF.

The chain couples TRBV10-2 to TRBJ2-1, with a weak D call TRBD1 (5 bases). This CDR3 contains 13 residues. Trimming shortened V by 5 bases and J by 6 bases, and 11 bases separated the two germline ends. In germline, CDR1 is WSHSY, CDR2 SAAADI. Written as DNA, the CDR3 is TGCGCCAGCAGTCGAGACAGAGCCAATGAGCAGTTCTTC. This sequence encodes CASSRDRANEQFF.